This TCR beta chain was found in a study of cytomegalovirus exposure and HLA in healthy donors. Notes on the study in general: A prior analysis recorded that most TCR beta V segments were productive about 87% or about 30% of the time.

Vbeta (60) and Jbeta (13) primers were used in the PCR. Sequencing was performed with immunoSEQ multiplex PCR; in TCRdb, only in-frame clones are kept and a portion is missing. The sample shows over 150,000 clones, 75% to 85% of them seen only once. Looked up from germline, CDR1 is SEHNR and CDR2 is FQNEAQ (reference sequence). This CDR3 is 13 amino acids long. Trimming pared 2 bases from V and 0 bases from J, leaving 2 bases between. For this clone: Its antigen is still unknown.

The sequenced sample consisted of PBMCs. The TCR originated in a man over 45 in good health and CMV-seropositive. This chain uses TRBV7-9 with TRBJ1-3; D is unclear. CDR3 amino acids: CASSLLSGNTIYF. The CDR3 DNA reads TGTGCCAGCAGCTTACTCTCTGGAAACACCATATATTTT.